This T cell receptor beta chain came from a study of T cell clonality in common variable immunodeficiency. This clone showed up just a few times. Its target is not known. Coverage ceases 3 residues before the CDR3 finishes, and the germline J gene fills in the end. Germline trimming cut 3 bases from V and 7 bases from J; bases unmatched to any gene: 4. This CDR3 comprises 13 residues. Patients and controls were mostly of Caucasian heritage. Donors gave about 5 to 9 ml heparinized peripheral whole blood. Study-wide points: CVID subjects showed higher TCRbeta clonality than healthy controls. Fewer TCRbeta clones were shared among CVID subjects than controls.

TCRdb's copy holds only in-frame clones and misses some; the assay was immunoSEQ multiplex PCR. The sample was found to contain more than 55,000 clones, and every one recurs. The rearrangement links TRBV5-3 to TRBJ2-1; 7 bases map to TRBD2. TRBV5-3 is annotated as an ORF whose role is uncertain. This receptor was identified in a person between 18 and 70 years old in good health. Source material: peripheral blood mononuclear cells. Partial CDR3 DNA: TGTGCCAGAAGCTCCTCTAGCGGTAATGAG. It is translated as CARSSSSGNE. The whole CDR3 sequence is CARSSSSGNEQFF.